These 6 T cell receptor beta chains came from one sample sequenced in a study of blood T cell repertoires in COVID-19. The repertoire was sequenced with immunoSEQ multiplex PCR; TCRdb's copy has only in-frame clones and lacks some. The repertoire has fewer than 250,000 clones, roughly 80% of them found once; the top ten carry less than 9.5%. Sample: peripheral blood. The receptors were gathered from an older woman with COVID-19, enrolled during active disease.

The CDR3 bases are TGCGCCAGCAGCCCGGGGCGGGGTGATGAAAAACTGTTTTTT. Translating gives CASSPGRGDEKLFF. The chain employs TRBV5-1 and TRBJ1-4, with D possibly being TRBD1 (5 bases). Germline CDR1 is SGHRS and CDR2 is YFSETQ. V was clipped by 4 bases and J by 6 bases, with 13 bases between them. The CDR3 runs 14 residues.

Remarks on this clone: The sample holds other DNA sequences that translate to the same CDR3. The chain carries TRBV7-2 and TRBJ2-7, with D unclear. CDR3 length: 11 amino acids. Trimming cost V 3 bases and J 4 bases, with 4 bases left between them. Germline CDR1 and CDR2: SGHTA and FQGNSA. CDR3 sequence: CASSFEYEQYF. CDR3 nucleotide sequence: TGTGCCAGCAGCTTCGAGTACGAGCAGTACTTC.

The V gene is TRBV27, the J gene TRBJ2-1; a weak D match, TRBD2 (5 bases). This CDR3 spans 14 amino acids. Germline CDR1 reads MNHEY; CDR2 reads SMNVEV (reference sequence). Trimming took 4 bases from V and 2 from J, leaving 9 bases between them. DNA of the CDR3: TGTGCCAGCAGTTCCCCCGGGACCTACAATGAGCAGTTCTTC. The encoded protein is CASSSPGTYNEQFF.

The CDR3 loop is CASSLGQGLNTGELFF. The DNA of the CDR3 is TGTGCCAGCAGCTTAGGACAGGGATTGAACACCGGGGAGCTGTTTTTT. The chain employs TRBV11-3 and TRBJ2-2; TRBD1 matches 7 bases. The CDR3 loop spans 16 amino acids. Trimming at V came to 1 base and at J to 1 base, leaving 3 bases not matched to a gene. The germline CDR1 and CDR2 sequences are SGHNT and YENEEA.

This clone appeared a few times. V gene TRBV18 combines with J gene TRBJ2-2; the match to TRBD1 covers 10 bases. There are 14 residues in the CDR3. Trimming cost V 3 bases and J 5 bases; bases outside gene matches: 0. Germline-derived CDR1 and CDR2 are KGHSH and LQKENI. The CDR3 sequence: CASSPDRGTGELFF. CDR3 nucleotide sequence: TGTGCCAGCTCACCGGACAGGGGGACCGGGGAGCTGTTTTTT. The entire variable domain, with the rest obtained from reference TRBV18 and TRBJ2-2, is as follows: NAGVMQNPRHLVRRRGQEARLRCSPMKGHSHVYWYRQLPEEGLKFMVYLQKENIIDESGMPKERFSAEFPKEGPSILRIQQVVRGDSAAYFCASSPDRGTGELFFGEGSRLTVL.

The genes are TRBV4-3 and TRBJ2-1, with a weak D call TRBD2 (7 bases). Germline V gives CDR1 LGHNA, CDR2 YSLEER. CDR3 length equals 15 residues. V was cut by 4 bases and J by 4 bases, with 14 bases left in between. The CDR3 coding sequence is TGCGCCAGCAGCCTGGGCGGGGGCCAATACAATGAGCAGTTCTTC. Its protein is CASSLGGGQYNEQFF.